This is a list of T cell receptor beta chains from one sample in a study of T cells after yellow fever vaccination. TCRdb fed the 5' RACE reads into MiXCR, producing one record per CDR3 protein. The data contain around 310,000 distinct CDR3 sequences, 7.5% to 9% of them singletons. The source was PBMCs, collected on the day of the first yellow fever vaccination. The receptor source for this set is a man younger than 35 who received the YFV17D yellow fever vaccine. CDR3s include the opening cysteine and the closing phenylalanine or tryptophan. The D gene is left open where the match is weak. Only part of the rows carry a size: once, few, many, or a class if the clone is expanded.

d_gene: -; abundance: -; j_gene: TRBJ2-3; v_gene: TRBV11-2; CDR3nt: TGTGCCAGCAGCTTAGAGGTCACAGATACGCTGTATTTT; CDR3aa: CASSLEVTDTLYF
d_gene: -; abundance: -; j_gene: TRBJ2-1; v_gene: TRBV2; CDR3nt: TGTGCCAGCAACTGGGATCCCCTAAATGAGCAGTTCTTC; CDR3aa: CASNWDPLNEQFF
d_gene: TRBD1; abundance: many; j_gene: TRBJ1-4; v_gene: TRBV7-2; CDR3nt: TGTGCCAGCAGCTCAAGGGGACAGCAAAAACTGTTTTTT; CDR3aa: CASSSRGQQKLFF
d_gene: TRBD1; abundance: many; j_gene: TRBJ2-1; v_gene: TRBV5-1; CDR3nt: TGCGCCAGCAGCTCCGAAAGGACAGGGGTCGATGAGCAGTTCTTC; CDR3aa: CASSSERTGVDEQFF
d_gene: TRBD1; abundance: -; j_gene: TRBJ2-3; v_gene: TRBV2; CDR3nt: TGTGCCACGGACAGGGACACAGATACGCAGTATTTT; CDR3aa: CATDRDTDTQYF
d_gene: TRBD1; abundance: few; j_gene: TRBJ2-7; v_gene: TRBV6-1; CDR3nt: TGTGCCACCAGAGGCCCCCGGGACAGGGACTACGAGCAGTACTTC; CDR3aa: CATRGPRDRDYEQYF
d_gene: TRBD2; abundance: many; j_gene: TRBJ2-3; v_gene: TRBV7-2; CDR3nt: TGTGCCAGCAGCGCTTTAGCGGGGGCGCGAGATACGCAGTATTTT; CDR3aa: CASSALAGARDTQYF
d_gene: -; abundance: many; j_gene: TRBJ1-5; v_gene: TRBV5-1; CDR3nt: TGCGCCAGCAGCTTGGCGGGGTACCAGCCCCAGCATTTT; CDR3aa: CASSLAGYQPQHF
d_gene: TRBD1; abundance: many; j_gene: TRBJ1-3; v_gene: TRBV29-1; CDR3nt: TGCAGCGTTGAAGCGGCCAAAACAGGGGCCCCTGGAAACACCATATATTTT; CDR3aa: CSVEAAKTGAPGNTIYF
d_gene: TRBD2; abundance: few; j_gene: TRBJ2-2; v_gene: TRBV7-2; CDR3nt: TGTGCCAGCAGCTCTTTCGTGTCGGGGGGGCGAACCGGGGAGCTGTTTTTT; CDR3aa: CASSSFVSGGRTGELFF
d_gene: -; abundance: -; j_gene: TRBJ2-1; v_gene: TRBV28; CDR3nt: TGTGCCACATCACAATTGGGGGGGGCCTTTTACAATGAGCAGTTCTTC; CDR3aa: CATSQLGGAFYNEQFF
d_gene: -; abundance: few; j_gene: TRBJ1-1; v_gene: TRBV5-1; CDR3nt: TGCGCCAGCAGCTTGAAAAAAAGGACAGACACTGAAGCTTTCTTT; CDR3aa: CASSLKKRTDTEAFF
d_gene: TRBD1; abundance: few; j_gene: TRBJ2-1; v_gene: TRBV27; CDR3nt: TGTGCCAGCCGACAGGGGAACTATGAGCAGTTCTTC; CDR3aa: CASRQGNYEQFF
d_gene: -; abundance: few; j_gene: TRBJ1-2; v_gene: TRBV20-1; CDR3nt: TGCAGTGCTAGAACGAGGGACGGAAACTATGGCTACACCTTC; CDR3aa: CSARTRDGNYGYTF
d_gene: TRBD2; abundance: many; j_gene: TRBJ2-5; v_gene: TRBV27; CDR3nt: TGTGCCAGCAGTTCCCCAGCGGGGGCGGAGGAGACCCAGTACTTC; CDR3aa: CASSSPAGAEETQYF
d_gene: TRBD1; abundance: -; j_gene: TRBJ2-1; v_gene: TRBV9; CDR3nt: TGTGCCAGCAGCGTGGGACAGGGGAGTTCATACAATGAGCAGTTCTTC; CDR3aa: CASSVGQGSSYNEQFF
d_gene: -; abundance: -; j_gene: TRBJ1-6; v_gene: TRBV25-1; CDR3nt: TGTGCCAGCAGAAAGGGGGACTCCTATAATTCACCCCTCCACTTT; CDR3aa: CASRKGDSYNSPLHF
d_gene: TRBD1; abundance: -; j_gene: TRBJ1-1; v_gene: TRBV29-1; CDR3nt: TGCAGCGTTTCGCGACAGGGGAGGGACACTGAAGCTTTCTTT; CDR3aa: CSVSRQGRDTEAFF
d_gene: -; abundance: many; j_gene: TRBJ1-5; v_gene: TRBV4-2; CDR3nt: TGTGCCAGCAGCCCAGGACAGAACAATCAGCCCCAGCATTTT; CDR3aa: CASSPGQNNQPQHF
d_gene: -; abundance: few; j_gene: TRBJ1-1; v_gene: TRBV7-8; CDR3nt: TGTGCCAGCAGCCGCCGGGAGGGCCAAGGGGCTGAAGCTTTCTTT; CDR3aa: CASSRREGQGAEAFF
d_gene: -; abundance: few; j_gene: TRBJ2-3; v_gene: TRBV5-1; CDR3nt: TGCGCCAGCAGCTTTTCCGGGACCCACGAGTATTTT; CDR3aa: CASSFSGTHEYF
d_gene: TRBD1; abundance: -; j_gene: TRBJ2-5; v_gene: TRBV4-3; CDR3nt: TGCGCCAGCAGTTGGACAGGGATAGGAGAGACCCAGTACTTC; CDR3aa: CASSWTGIGETQYF
d_gene: -; abundance: few; j_gene: TRBJ2-2; v_gene: TRBV2; CDR3nt: TGTGCCAGCAGGGGCCTCACCGGGGAGCTGTTTTTT; CDR3aa: CASRGLTGELFF
d_gene: -; abundance: many; j_gene: TRBJ1-2; v_gene: TRBV20-1; CDR3nt: TGCAGTGCTCTACCCCTGGGGGGGAGGGGCTATGGCTACACCTTC; CDR3aa: CSALPLGGRGYGYTF
d_gene: TRBD1; abundance: many; j_gene: TRBJ2-3; v_gene: TRBV29-1; CDR3nt: TGCAGCGTTGTTGGGGACAGGGGGACAGATACGCAGTATTTT; CDR3aa: CSVVGDRGTDTQYF
d_gene: TRBD2; abundance: few; j_gene: TRBJ2-1; v_gene: TRBV5-1; CDR3nt: TGCGCCAGCGTGTCTCTACTAGCGGGGGGGCTTAATGAGCAGTTCTTC; CDR3aa: CASVSLLAGGLNEQFF
d_gene: -; abundance: few; j_gene: TRBJ1-5; v_gene: TRBV18; CDR3nt: TGTGCCAGCTCCCCAAACCGAGGTCCCAATCAGCCCCAGCATTTT; CDR3aa: CASSPNRGPNQPQHF
d_gene: -; abundance: -; j_gene: TRBJ1-4; v_gene: TRBV5-6; CDR3nt: TGTGCCAGCAGCCCTGGACTGGGGCTTGAAAAACTGTTTTTT; CDR3aa: CASSPGLGLEKLFF
d_gene: -; abundance: few; j_gene: TRBJ1-5; v_gene: TRBV12-3/TRBV12-4; CDR3nt: TGTGCCAGCAGTTCCTCGGACAGAAAGCAGCCCCAGCATTTT; CDR3aa: CASSSSDRKQPQHF
d_gene: TRBD2; abundance: -; j_gene: TRBJ2-1; v_gene: TRBV24-1; CDR3nt: TGTGCCACCAGTGATTCCACGGCTAGCGGTCTCAATGAGCAGTTCTTC; CDR3aa: CATSDSTASGLNEQFF
d_gene: TRBD1; abundance: -; j_gene: TRBJ2-2; v_gene: TRBV20-1; CDR3nt: TGCAGTGCTAGAAGACAGGGTCTTAACACCGGGGAGCTGTTTTTT; CDR3aa: CSARRQGLNTGELFF
d_gene: -; abundance: many; j_gene: TRBJ1-6; v_gene: TRBV5-1; CDR3nt: TGCGCCAGCAGCCCCCTTGAGGGCCGGGGTTCACCCCTCCACTTT; CDR3aa: CASSPLEGRGSPLHF
d_gene: -; abundance: -; j_gene: TRBJ2-2; v_gene: TRBV7-2; CDR3nt: TGTGCCAGCTGCGGGGTTCTATACGGGGAGCTGTTTTTT; CDR3aa: CASCGVLYGELFF
d_gene: -; abundance: few; j_gene: TRBJ1-3; v_gene: TRBV18; CDR3nt: TGTGCCAGCTCACCCCGTCAGACGAACACAGGAAACACCATATATTTT; CDR3aa: CASSPRQTNTGNTIYF
d_gene: -; abundance: -; j_gene: TRBJ2-1; v_gene: TRBV29-1; CDR3nt: TGCAGCGTTGAGTGGCCTGGTGCCCCCTACAATGAGCAGTTCTTC; CDR3aa: CSVEWPGAPYNEQFF
d_gene: TRBD1; abundance: few; j_gene: TRBJ1-5; v_gene: TRBV3-1; CDR3nt: TGTGCCAGCAGCCAAGAGCGGACAGGGCAGGATCAGCCCCAGCATTTT; CDR3aa: CASSQERTGQDQPQHF
d_gene: TRBD1; abundance: -; j_gene: TRBJ1-1; v_gene: TRBV6-5; CDR3nt: TGTGCCAGCAGTTCCACCGGGACAGGGGGCCCTTGGGCTGAAGCTTTCTTT; CDR3aa: CASSSTGTGGPWAEAFF
d_gene: TRBD1; abundance: few; j_gene: TRBJ2-3; v_gene: TRBV6-1; CDR3nt: TGTGCCAGCAGTCGAGCCGGGACAGGGGGAGATACGCAGTATTTT; CDR3aa: CASSRAGTGGDTQYF
d_gene: -; abundance: -; j_gene: TRBJ2-5; v_gene: TRBV7-7; CDR3nt: TGTGCCAGCAGCTTAGCAGGTCGACAGACCTACTGGGAGACCCAGTACTTC; CDR3aa: CASSLAGRQTYWETQYF
d_gene: TRBD2; abundance: -; j_gene: TRBJ2-1; v_gene: TRBV29-1; CDR3nt: TGCAGCGTTGGCGGGGGGGCCGGGTTTGAGCAGTTCTTC; CDR3aa: CSVGGGAGFEQFF
d_gene: TRBD1; abundance: -; j_gene: TRBJ1-5; v_gene: TRBV5-5; CDR3nt: TGTGCCAGCAGCTTGGTTGCAGGGGGTGTGAATCAGCCCCAGCATTTT; CDR3aa: CASSLVAGGVNQPQHF
d_gene: TRBD1; abundance: -; j_gene: TRBJ1-2; v_gene: TRBV20-1; CDR3nt: TGCAGTGCTAGGGACAGGGTAGCTAACTATGGCTACACCTTC; CDR3aa: CSARDRVANYGYTF
d_gene: -; abundance: few; j_gene: TRBJ1-1; v_gene: TRBV7-2; CDR3nt: TGTGCCAGCAGCTCCATCCCGGCGGGGGGCAAAGCTTTCTTT; CDR3aa: CASSSIPAGGKAFF
d_gene: -; abundance: -; j_gene: TRBJ1-2; v_gene: TRBV5-1; CDR3nt: TGCGCCAGCAGCTGGATGACAGGCTATGGCTACACCTTC; CDR3aa: CASSWMTGYGYTF
d_gene: TRBD1; abundance: few; j_gene: TRBJ1-5; v_gene: TRBV20-1; CDR3nt: TGCAGTGCTAGAGATGGGTTGGCAGGGGGATATCAGCCCCAGCATTTT; CDR3aa: CSARDGLAGGYQPQHF
d_gene: -; abundance: many; j_gene: TRBJ2-1; v_gene: TRBV4-1; CDR3nt: TGCGCCAGCAGCCAAGTGTCTGGCGTCGGGCAGTTCTTC; CDR3aa: CASSQVSGVGQFF
d_gene: TRBD1; abundance: few; j_gene: TRBJ1-6; v_gene: TRBV10-3; CDR3nt: TGTGCCATCAGACAGGGGAATTCACCCCTCCACTTT; CDR3aa: CAIRQGNSPLHF
d_gene: -; abundance: few; j_gene: TRBJ2-5; v_gene: TRBV28; CDR3nt: TGTGCCAGCAGTTCCTATCAACCGGCGCAAGAGACCCAGTACTTC; CDR3aa: CASSSYQPAQETQYF
d_gene: TRBD2; abundance: -; j_gene: TRBJ2-3; v_gene: TRBV10-2; CDR3nt: TGCGCCAGCAGTGATCGAGCGGGGGGGAAAGATACGCAGTATTTT; CDR3aa: CASSDRAGGKDTQYF
d_gene: -; abundance: many; j_gene: TRBJ2-5; v_gene: TRBV7-2; CDR3nt: TGTGCCAGCAGCTTACAACCTAGGGGGTATGAGACCCAGTACTTC; CDR3aa: CASSLQPRGYETQYF
d_gene: TRBD2; abundance: many; j_gene: TRBJ2-1; v_gene: TRBV10-3; CDR3nt: TGTGCCATCAGGGGGACTAGCGGGGGGGCAATCAATGAGCAGTTCTTC; CDR3aa: CAIRGTSGGAINEQFF
d_gene: -; abundance: many; j_gene: TRBJ2-5; v_gene: TRBV29-1; CDR3nt: TGCAGCGTTGGGCCTGGGTCAGGGGAGACCCAGTACTTC; CDR3aa: CSVGPGSGETQYF
d_gene: TRBD2; abundance: few; j_gene: TRBJ2-5; v_gene: TRBV20-1; CDR3nt: TGCAGTGCTAGAGGGCTAGCGGGTCTTTCCCAAGAGACCCAGTACTTC; CDR3aa: CSARGLAGLSQETQYF
d_gene: TRBD1; abundance: -; j_gene: TRBJ1-2; v_gene: TRBV29-1; CDR3nt: TGCAGCGTTAGACAGGGGGCTTATGGCTACACCTTC; CDR3aa: CSVRQGAYGYTF
d_gene: -; abundance: few; j_gene: TRBJ2-5; v_gene: TRBV4-1; CDR3nt: TGCGCCAGCAGCCAAGATGTGCCTAATGGGGGGAGGCAGACCCAGTACTTC; CDR3aa: CASSQDVPNGGRQTQYF